This T cell receptor beta chain was recovered during a study of coeliac disease. Study outcomes and limitations: Active celiac intraepithelial and lamina propria samples had lower TRB and TRG clonality than control samples.

Repertoires were generated with immunoSEQ multiplex PCR, while TCRdb's copy carries only in-frame clones and drops some. In the table there are 3,000 to 4,000 clones, approximately 68% of which are singletons. In germline, CDR1 is SGHRS, CDR2 YFSETQ. The CDR3 is made up of 12 amino acids. The ends were cut back, 2 bases at V and 4 bases at J, with 6 bases in the middle. Points on this clone: Its specificity is unknown.

One frozen approximately 520,000-cell aliquot per fraction was sequenced. The rearrangement joins TRBV5-1 to TRBJ2-5; D is unresolved. The clonotype comes from a woman aged 55-69 years with active celiac disease. Input material: intraepithelial lymphocytes from the gut. CDR3 residues: CASSFYGETQYF. As DNA, the CDR3 is TGCGCCAGCAGCTTCTACGGAGAGACCCAGTACTTC.